These 23 T cell receptor beta chains originate from one sample sequenced in a study of technical replicates of blood from a few donors. Profiled with immunoSEQ multiplex PCR; TCRdb holds only in-frame clones, not every one. The table records 81,000 or so clones, around 96% of them present only once. Specimen: T cells isolated from PBMCs. Every receptor here comes from a human donor in good health.

The chain has TRBV11-3 and TRBJ1-1, with D tentatively TRBD1 (6 bases). The CDR3 is made up of 14 amino acids. Looked up from germline, CDR1 is SGHNT and CDR2 is YENEEA. V lost 4 bases to trimming and J lost 3 bases, with 12 bases between them. CDR3 nucleotide sequence: TGTGCCAGCAGCTCCTACAGACAGGACACTGAAGCTTTCTTT. Translated: CASSSYRQDTEAFF.

The rearrangement links TRBV7-9 to TRBJ1-1; the D gene is possibly TRBD1 (6 bases). Germline-derived CDR1 and CDR2 are SEHNR and FQNEAQ (reference sequence). V was cut by 3 bases and J by 6 bases, with 14 bases left in between. The CDR3 covers 14 residues. The CDR3: CASSFSGGGAEAFF. The CDR3 coding sequence is TGTGCCAGCAGCTTTTCGGGGGGGGGCGCTGAAGCTTTCTTT.

CDR3 sequence reads: CASSALVWGYQPQHF. In nucleotides, the CDR3 is TGTGCCAGCAGTGCGTTGGTGTGGGGCTATCAGCCCCAGCATTTT. The J gene is TRBJ1-5, the V gene TRBV28, with a tentative D call TRBD1 (5 bases). Germline assignment: CDR1 MDHEN and CDR2 SYDVKM. CDR3 size: 15 residues. With 5 bases removed from V and 5 bases from J, the gap between germline ends came to 16 bases.

This sequence joins TRBV6-5 and TRBJ1-6; the match to TRBD1 covers 8 bases. This CDR3 comprises 14 residues. Germline values: CDR1 MNHEY, CDR2 SVGAGI. V gave up 5 bases and J gave up 10 bases; unmatched junction bases: 7. CDR3 bases: TGTGCCAGCAGTCGGACAGGGCTCGGCTCACCCCTCCACTTT. Its translation: CASSRTGLGSPLHF.

V and J are TRBV5-1 and TRBJ2-5; D may be TRBD2 (7 bases). V lost 4 bases, J lost 2 bases, and 15 bases lay in between. CDR1 SGHRS and CDR2 YFSETQ come from the germline V gene. This CDR3 has 15 amino acids. The chain's CDR3 is CASSPLGGEQETQYF. In DNA, the CDR3 is TGCGCCAGCAGCCCCTTAGGGGGGGAACAAGAGACCCAGTACTTC.

The chain's CDR3 is CASSPRLGGEWQPQHF. The CDR3 DNA sequence: TGTGCCAGCAGCCCCAGGTTAGGGGGCGAATGGCAGCCCCAGCATTTT. This chain links TRBV7-8 with TRBJ1-5; TRBD1 matches 7 bases. Germline V gene sequence: CDR1 SGHVS, CDR2 FQNEAQ. J gave up 7 bases and V 5 bases, and 14 bases lay outside the gene matches. The CDR3 contains 16 residues.

V usage is TRBV12-5 and J usage is TRBJ2-2, with 7 bases lining up with TRBD2. V lost 0 bases to trimming and J lost 4 bases; unmatched junction nucleotides: 8. This CDR3 is 17 amino acids long. The germline CDR1 and CDR2 sequences are LGHNT and FRNRAP. This CDR3 reads CASGLVRTAGTTGELFF. CDR3 coding DNA: TGTGCTAGTGGTTTGGTCCGTACAGCGGGGACCACCGGGGAGCTGTTTTTT.

The chain employs TRBV9 and TRBJ1-1, with D tentatively TRBD1 (6 bases). The V gene lost 4 bases and the J gene lost 6 bases, with 16 bases spanning the gap. The CDR3 covers 14 residues. Germline lookup yields CDR1 SGDLS and CDR2 YYNGEE. The CDR3 DNA reads as TGTGCCAGCAGCACCCGGACAGACCGATCTGAAGCTTTCTTT. This codes for CASSTRTDRSEAFF.

The CDR3 DNA is TGTGCCATCAGTGAGCTCCCTAACTATGGCTACACCTTC. This codes for CAISELPNYGYTF. The chain uses TRBV10-3 and TRBJ1-2; no clear D. The ends were cut back, 2 bases at V and 0 bases at J, with 4 bases in the middle. The CDR3 loop spans 13 amino acids. The germline CDR1 and CDR2 sequences are ENHRY and SYGVKD.

The CDR3 nucleotides read TGTGCCAGCAGCCCTAGGGGGGAGGGAGGCTACACCTTC. Translation: CASSPRGEGGYTF. The V call is TRBV7-6, the J call TRBJ1-2; a possible D gene is TRBD1 (6 bases). V dropped 5 bases and J dropped 8 bases, with 15 bases sitting between them. The CDR3 is 13 residues long. The V gene's germline CDR1 is SGHVS and CDR2 FNYEAQ.

This chain links TRBV5-1 with TRBJ2-7; 11 positions match TRBD2. This CDR3 region has 14 residues. Losses at the gene ends were 4 bases for V and 5 bases for J; bases not matched to a gene: 5. CDR1 and CDR2 (germline): SGHRS, YFSETQ. The CDR3 sequence: CASSPSGRIDEQYF. CDR3 nucleotide sequence: TGCGCCAGCAGCCCTAGCGGGAGGATCGACGAGCAGTACTTC.

This chain joins TRBV5-1 and TRBJ2-5, with 12 bases that match TRBD1. V lost 3 bases, J lost 4 bases, and 10 bases stayed unmatched. The germline V gene has CDR1 SGHRS and CDR2 YFSETQ. This CDR3 spans 17 amino acids. CDR3 sequence reads: CASSSGGTGGIGETQYF. In DNA form, the CDR3 reads TGCGCCAGCAGCTCGGGGGGGACAGGGGGCATCGGAGAGACCCAGTACTTC.

The gene calls are TRBV2 and TRBJ1-2; 8 bases fit TRBD1. Germline V gene lookup returns CDR1 SNHLY and CDR2 FYNNEI. The CDR3 loop spans 12 amino acids. V dropped 6 bases and J dropped 4; count of bases not matched to a gene: 1. In DNA form, the CDR3 reads TGTGCCAGCAGGCAGGGGGCCTATGGCTACACCTTC. This encodes CASRQGAYGYTF.

The table lists this clone with a count of one. This chain uses TRBV27 with TRBJ2-7, with 9 nucleotides matching TRBD1. V lost 5 bases and J lost 1; bases outside the gene matches: 12. The CDR3 loop spans 17 amino acids. Germline V gives CDR1 MNHEY, CDR2 SMNVEV (reference sequence). CDR3: CASSRRTPGQGSYEQYF. The CDR3 DNA is TGTGCCAGCAGTAGACGAACCCCGGGACAGGGATCCTACGAGCAGTACTTC.

The V and J genes are TRBV19 and TRBJ1-1, with 8 positions matching TRBD1. This CDR3 has 16 amino acids. CDR1 LNHDA and CDR2 SQIVND come from the germline V gene (reference sequence). With 5 bases clipped from V and 2 bases from J, the junction kept 10 bases outside the gene matches. CDR3: CASSLRPGGSNTEAFF. In DNA form, the CDR3 reads TGTGCCAGTAGTCTCCGCCCAGGGGGCAGCAACACTGAAGCTTTCTTT.

The genes are TRBV5-1 and TRBJ1-5; 9 nucleotides line up with TRBD1. Losses at the gene ends were 4 bases for V and 7 bases for J; bases not matched to a gene: 6. The CDR3 is 14 amino acids. Germline lookup yields CDR1 SGHRS and CDR2 YFSETQ. As DNA, the CDR3 is TGCGCCAGCAGCCAGACAGGGGGAGACCAGCCCCAGCATTTT. Translation gives CASSQTGGDQPQHF.

The chain recombines TRBV5-1 with TRBJ2-3, with D unresolved. CDR3 length equals 13 residues. In germline, CDR1 is SGHRS, CDR2 YFSETQ. The V gene lost 5 bases and the J gene lost 2 bases, with 9 bases spanning the gap. CDR3 protein: CASSQTDTDTQYF. The CDR3 DNA sequence: TGCGCCAGCAGTCAAACAGACACAGATACGCAGTATTTT.

V gene TRBV11-3 combines with J gene TRBJ1-4, with 9 bases lining up with TRBD1. The J segment lost 5 bases and the V segment lost 5 bases, leaving 12 bases of the junction unmatched. The CDR3 extends over 17 amino acids. Germline V gene data show CDR1 as SGHNT and CDR2 as YENEEA. Here the CDR3 reads CASSPIYTGTGNEKLFF. The DNA for the CDR3 is TGTGCCAGCAGCCCTATCTACACCGGGACAGGGAATGAAAAACTGTTTTTT. Full variable domain (rest looked up from reference TRBV11-3 and TRBJ1-4): EAGVVQSPRYKIIEKKQPVAFWCNPISGHNTLYWYLQNLGQGPELLIRYENEEAVDDSQLPKDRFSAERLKGVDSTLKIQPAELGDSAVYLCASSPIYTGTGNEKLFFGSGTQLSVL.

The chain is built from TRBV6-5 and TRBJ2-7; D call uncertain. CDR1 and CDR2 from the germline V gene are MNHEY and SVGAGI. The CDR3 contains 10 residues. V was cut by 8 bases and J by 3 bases, with 5 bases left in between. This CDR3 reads CASGDYEQYF. As DNA, the CDR3 is TGTGCCAGCGGAGACTACGAGCAGTACTTC.

The rearrangement uses TRBV28 and TRBJ2-4; the match to TRBD2 covers 11 bases. Germline V gene lookup returns CDR1 MDHEN and CDR2 SYDVKM. The CDR3 sequence is 19 residues long. Trimming took 5 bases from V and 0 from J; bases not matched to a gene: 12. The CDR3 nucleotides are TGTGCCAGCAGTCCGATACTAGCGGGAGTGGGGATAGCCAAAAACATTCAGTACTTC. Its translation is CASSPILAGVGIAKNIQYF.

The chain is built from TRBV29-1 and TRBJ2-7; no clear D gene. V was trimmed by 6 bases and J by 2 bases, leaving 14 bases between them. The CDR3 covers 13 residues. The V gene's germline CDR1 is SQVTM and CDR2 ANQGSEA. The CDR3: CSVSRFETYEQYF. In DNA, the CDR3 is TGCAGCGTATCCCGGTTCGAAACCTACGAGCAGTACTTC.

The V call is TRBV28, the J call TRBJ2-7; 7 positions match TRBD1. Germline assignment: CDR1 MDHEN and CDR2 SYDVKM. The CDR3 totals 16 residues. Trimming removed 5 bases from V and 3 bases from J; junction bases left unmatched: 13. The CDR3 loop is CASSTREQGLGYEQYF. The DNA of the CDR3 is TGTGCCAGCAGTACCCGAGAACAGGGGCTAGGCTACGAGCAGTACTTC.

V gene TRBV2 combines with J gene TRBJ1-3; 7 bases match TRBD1. The V and J ends lost 6 bases and 1 base, in that order; junction bases with no gene match: 18. Germline CDR1 reads SNHLY; CDR2 reads FYNNEI. The length of the CDR3 is 19 residues. In DNA form, the CDR3 reads TGTGCCAGCAGCCCGACAGGGTACTCGATTGGGCGGTCTGGAAACACCATATATTTT. Residues: CASSPTGYSIGRSGNTIYF. Full variable domain (missing parts from reference TRBV2 and TRBJ1-3): EPEVTQTPSHQVTQMGQEVILRCVPISNHLYFYWYRQILGQKVEFLVSFYNNEISEKSEIFDDQFSVERPDGSNFTLKIRSTKLEDSAMYFCASSPTGYSIGRSGNTIYFGEGSWLTVV.